This T cell receptor (beta chain) was recovered during a study of shared clonotypes between healthy human individuals. Study-wide points: Only blood samples were collected, and tissue repertoires likely differ.

Germline CDR1 MNHNS, CDR2 SASEGT. The CDR3 consists of 14 residues. Points on this clone: Its specificity is not known. A far larger clone is one base from this, pointing to a likely read error.

The deep-level immunoSEQ assay was used. Sequencing was performed with immunoSEQ multiplex PCR; in TCRdb, only in-frame clones are kept and a portion is missing. Altogether about 490,000 clones are present, approximately 84% being singletons, with the ten largest covering 9.5% to 15%. Nashville, Tennessee was home to all donors, each a Caucasian adult. The TCR was taken from a woman between 35 and 50 years old in good health. Some clones in this sample may be carry-over from other donors' samples. The sample consisted of PBMCs. The rearrangement uses TRBV6-1 and TRBJ2-2, with 8 bases that match TRBD2. The CDR3 reads CASRGLVNTGELLF. CDR3 coding DNA: TGTGCCAGCAGGGGACTAGTAAACACCGGGGAGCTGCTTTTT.